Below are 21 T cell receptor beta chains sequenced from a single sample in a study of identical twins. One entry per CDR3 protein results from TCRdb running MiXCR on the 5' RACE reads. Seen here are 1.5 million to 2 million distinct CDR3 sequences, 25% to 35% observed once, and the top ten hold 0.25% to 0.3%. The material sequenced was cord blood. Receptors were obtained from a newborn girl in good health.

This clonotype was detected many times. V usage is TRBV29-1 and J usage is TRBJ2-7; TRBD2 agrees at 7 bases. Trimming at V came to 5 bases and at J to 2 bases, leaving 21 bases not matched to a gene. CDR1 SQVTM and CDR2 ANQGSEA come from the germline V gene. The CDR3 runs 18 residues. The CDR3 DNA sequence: TGCAGCGTTCGAGCCGCCTCTTTGTCAAGCGGGATGCCCTACGAGCAGTACTTC. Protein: CSVRAASLSSGMPYEQYF.

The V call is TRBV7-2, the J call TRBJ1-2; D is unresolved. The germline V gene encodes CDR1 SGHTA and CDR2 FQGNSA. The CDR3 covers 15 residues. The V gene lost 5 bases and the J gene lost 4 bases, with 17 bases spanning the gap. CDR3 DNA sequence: TGTGCCAGCAGCCCTCAAAGAGCAGAGTGCTATGGCTACACCTTC. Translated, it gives CASSPQRAECYGYTF.

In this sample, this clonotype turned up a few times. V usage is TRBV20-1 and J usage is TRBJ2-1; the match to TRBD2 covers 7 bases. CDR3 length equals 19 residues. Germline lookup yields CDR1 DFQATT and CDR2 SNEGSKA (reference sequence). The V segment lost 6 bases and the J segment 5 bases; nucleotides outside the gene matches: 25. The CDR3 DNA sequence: TGCAGTGCCAAATCCCCCCTGCGACTAGCACCTCCATCGGACAATGAGCAGTTCTTC. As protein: CSAKSPLRLAPPSDNEQFF.

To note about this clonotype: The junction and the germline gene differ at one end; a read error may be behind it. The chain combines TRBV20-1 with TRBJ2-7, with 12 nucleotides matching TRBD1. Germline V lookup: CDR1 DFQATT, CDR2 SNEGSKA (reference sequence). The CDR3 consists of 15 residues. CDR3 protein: CSASPGTGGIYERYF. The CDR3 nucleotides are TGCAGTGCTAGCCCCGGGACAGGGGGCATCTACGAGCGGTACTTC.

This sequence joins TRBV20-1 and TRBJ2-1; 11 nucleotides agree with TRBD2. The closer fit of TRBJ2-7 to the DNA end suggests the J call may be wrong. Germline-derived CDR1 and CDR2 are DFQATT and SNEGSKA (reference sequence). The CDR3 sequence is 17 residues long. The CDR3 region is CSARDPSGRLTYNEQYF. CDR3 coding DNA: TGCAGTGCTAGAGATCCTAGCGGGAGGCTAACCTACAATGAGCAGTACTTC.

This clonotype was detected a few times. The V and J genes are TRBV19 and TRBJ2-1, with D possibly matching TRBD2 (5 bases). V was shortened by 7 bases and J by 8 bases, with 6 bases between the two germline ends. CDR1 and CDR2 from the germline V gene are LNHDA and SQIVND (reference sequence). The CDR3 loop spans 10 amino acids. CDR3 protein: CASMRDEQFF. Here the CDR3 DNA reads TGTGCCAGTATGAGGGATGAGCAGTTCTTC.

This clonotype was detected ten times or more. The CDR3 region is CASSYGQGYYNEQFF. The CDR3 nucleotides are TGTGCCAGCAGTTACGGGCAGGGGTATTACAATGAGCAGTTCTTC. The chain links TRBV6-6 to TRBJ2-1; D perhaps matches TRBD1 (6 bases). This CDR3 has 15 residues. In germline, CDR1 is MNHNY, CDR2 SVGAGI (reference sequence). Trimming removed 2 bases at V and 4 bases at J, with 12 bases between.

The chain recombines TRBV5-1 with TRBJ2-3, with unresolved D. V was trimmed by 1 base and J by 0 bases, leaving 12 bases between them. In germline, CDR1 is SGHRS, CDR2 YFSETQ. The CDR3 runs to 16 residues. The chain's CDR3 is CASSLLLPSSTDTQYF. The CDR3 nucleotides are TGCGCCAGCAGCTTGCTCCTGCCCTCTAGCACAGATACGCAGTATTTT.

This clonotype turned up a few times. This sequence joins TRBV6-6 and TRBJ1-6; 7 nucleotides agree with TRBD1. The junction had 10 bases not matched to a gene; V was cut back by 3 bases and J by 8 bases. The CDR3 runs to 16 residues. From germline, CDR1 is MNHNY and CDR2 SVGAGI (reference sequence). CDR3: CASSYSQGGGYSPLHF. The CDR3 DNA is TGTGCCAGCAGTTATTCTCAGGGGGGGGGATATTCACCCCTCCACTTT.

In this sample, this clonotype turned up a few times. Written as DNA, the CDR3 is TGTGCCAGCAAGGGAGGGACTAGCGGCACAGATACGCAGTATTTT. It is translated as CASKGGTSGTDTQYF. V gene TRBV6-1 combines with J gene TRBJ2-3; TRBD2 aligns across 10 bases. The germline gives CDR1 MNHNS, CDR2 SASEGT. V lost 7 bases and J lost 1; bases outside the gene matches: 5. The CDR3 has 15 amino acids.

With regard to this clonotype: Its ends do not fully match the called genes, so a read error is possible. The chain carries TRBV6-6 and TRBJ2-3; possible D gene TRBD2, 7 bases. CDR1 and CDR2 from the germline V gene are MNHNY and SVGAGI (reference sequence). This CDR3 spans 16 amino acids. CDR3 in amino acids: CASSYSRGEGTDTRYF. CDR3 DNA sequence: TGTGCCAGCAGTTACTCGAGGGGGGAGGGCACAGATACGCGGTATTTT.

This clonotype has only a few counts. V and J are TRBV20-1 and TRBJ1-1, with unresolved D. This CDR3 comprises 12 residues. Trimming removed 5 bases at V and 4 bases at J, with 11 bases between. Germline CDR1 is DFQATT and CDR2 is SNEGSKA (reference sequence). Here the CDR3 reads CSAPTRTTEAFF. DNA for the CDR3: TGCAGTGCTCCGACACGGACCACTGAAGCTTTCTTT.

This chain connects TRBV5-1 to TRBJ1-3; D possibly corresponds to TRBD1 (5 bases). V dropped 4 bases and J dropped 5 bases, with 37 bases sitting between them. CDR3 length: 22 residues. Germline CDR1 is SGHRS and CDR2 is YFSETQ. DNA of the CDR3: TGCGCCAGCAGCCCTTTGCCCCGGGGGTCAGAAGTCCCCGGTGGCGTAAGAAACACCATATATTTT. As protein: CASSPLPRGSEVPGGVRNTIYF.

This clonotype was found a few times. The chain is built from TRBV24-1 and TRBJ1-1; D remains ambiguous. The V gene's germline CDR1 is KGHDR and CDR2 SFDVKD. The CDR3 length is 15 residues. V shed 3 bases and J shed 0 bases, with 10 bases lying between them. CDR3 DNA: TGTGCCACCAGTGATCTAATGACGGTGAACACTGAAGCTTTCTTT. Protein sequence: CATSDLMTVNTEAFF.

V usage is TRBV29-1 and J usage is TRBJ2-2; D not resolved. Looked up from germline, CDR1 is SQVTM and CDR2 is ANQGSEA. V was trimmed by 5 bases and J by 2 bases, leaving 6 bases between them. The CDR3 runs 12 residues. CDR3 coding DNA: TGCAGCGTTAAGGGTAACACCGGGGAGCTGTTTTTT. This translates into CSVKGNTGELFF.

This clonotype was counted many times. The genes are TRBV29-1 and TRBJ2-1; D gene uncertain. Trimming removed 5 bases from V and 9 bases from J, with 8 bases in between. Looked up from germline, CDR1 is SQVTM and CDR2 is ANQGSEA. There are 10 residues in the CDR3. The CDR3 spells CSVFRAEQFF. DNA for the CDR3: TGCAGCGTTTTCCGCGCTGAGCAGTTCTTC.

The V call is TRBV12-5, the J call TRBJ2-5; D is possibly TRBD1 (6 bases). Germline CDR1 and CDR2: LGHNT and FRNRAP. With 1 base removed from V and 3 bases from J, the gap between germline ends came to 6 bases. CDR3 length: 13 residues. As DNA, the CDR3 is TGTGCTAGTGGTTTGGACAGGGAAGAGACCCAGTACTTC. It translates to CASGLDREETQYF.

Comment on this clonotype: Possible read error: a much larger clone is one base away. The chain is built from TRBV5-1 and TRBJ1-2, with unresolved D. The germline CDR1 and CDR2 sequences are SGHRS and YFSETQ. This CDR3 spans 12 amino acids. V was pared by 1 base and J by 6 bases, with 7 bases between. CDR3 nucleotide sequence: TGCGCCAGCAGCTTGAACGACCATGGCTACACCTTC. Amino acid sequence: CASSLNDHGYTF. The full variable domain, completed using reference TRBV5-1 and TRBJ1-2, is KAGVTQTPRYLIKTRGQQVTLSCSPISGHRSVSWYQQTPGQGLQFLFEYFSETQRNKGNFPGRFSGRQFSNSRSEMNVSTLELGDSALYLCASSLNDHGYTFGSGTRLTVV.

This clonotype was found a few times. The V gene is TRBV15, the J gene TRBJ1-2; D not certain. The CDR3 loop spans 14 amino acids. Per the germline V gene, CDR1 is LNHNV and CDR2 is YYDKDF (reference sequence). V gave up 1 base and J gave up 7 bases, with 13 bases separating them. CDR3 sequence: CATSRATPTTGYTF. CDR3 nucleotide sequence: TGTGCCACCAGCAGAGCGACTCCTACCACTGGCTACACCTTC.

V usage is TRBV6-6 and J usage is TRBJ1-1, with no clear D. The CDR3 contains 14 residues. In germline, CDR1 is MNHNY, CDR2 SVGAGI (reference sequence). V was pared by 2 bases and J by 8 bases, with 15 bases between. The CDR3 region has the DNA TGTGCCAGCAGTTACAGCCGGCGAGGAAGCGAAGCTTTCTTT. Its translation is CASSYSRRGSEAFF.

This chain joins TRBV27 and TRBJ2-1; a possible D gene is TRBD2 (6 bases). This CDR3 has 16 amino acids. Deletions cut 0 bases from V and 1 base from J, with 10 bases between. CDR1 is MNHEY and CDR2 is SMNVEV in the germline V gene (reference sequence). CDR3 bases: TGTGCCAGCAGTTTATCCCGCGGGGCTTCCTACAATGAGCAGTTCTTC. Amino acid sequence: CASSLSRGASYNEQFF.